This entry lists 30 T cell receptor beta chains sequenced from one sample in a study of blood T cells in healthy people across ages. Next came a second PCR, run for about 6 to 12 cycles, which used a sample-barcoded 5' primer along with a J-beta primer mix. TCRdb independently ran MiXCR on the 5' RACE reads; one entry per CDR3 protein. The repertoire includes roughly 1.4 million distinct CDR3 sequences, approximately 59% of them detected once, and approximately 7% sits in the top ten. Sequencing input: blood. These receptors were obtained from a man aged 18 to 30 in good health.

This rearrangement joins TRBV20-1 to TRBJ2-1; TRBD2 matches 12 bases. V shed 6 bases and J 3 bases; nucleotides not matched to a gene: 12. CDR1 is DFQATT, CDR2 SNEGSKA, per germline (reference sequence). The CDR3 is 17 amino acids. CDR3 sequence: CSAQTSGRTPSYNEQFF. The CDR3 DNA reads as TGCAGTGCCCAGACTAGCGGGAGAACCCCAAGCTACAATGAGCAGTTCTTC.

The CDR3 is CASSPGTGGAFQPQHF. DNA of the CDR3: TGTGCCAGCAGCCCCGGGACAGGGGGCGCGTTTCAGCCCCAGCATTTT. The chain couples TRBV7-2 to TRBJ1-5, with 12 bases lining up with TRBD1. The J segment lost 6 bases and the V segment lost 5 bases, leaving 8 bases of the junction unmatched. Germline V gene lookup returns CDR1 SGHTA and CDR2 FQGNSA. CDR3 length equals 16 residues.

This chain uses TRBV2 with TRBJ1-2; tentative D call: TRBD1 (5 bases). CDR1 is SNHLY and CDR2 is FYNNEI in the germline V gene. The V gene lost 8 bases and the J gene lost 6 bases, with 16 bases spanning the gap. CDR3 length equals 13 residues. The CDR3: CASHRQGLDGYTF. The CDR3 DNA is TGTGCCAGCCACAGGCAGGGTCTGGATGGCTACACCTTC.

The chain has TRBV29-1 and TRBJ2-7; TRBD1 is a possible D gene (6 bases). The CDR3 has 14 residues. Deletions cut 6 bases from V and 1 base from J, with 16 bases between. CDR1 and CDR2 (germline): SQVTM, ANQGSEA. The CDR3 reads CSVTPLDSSYEQYF. In DNA, the CDR3 is TGCAGCGTGACACCTTTGGACAGTTCCTACGAGCAGTACTTC.

To note about this clonotype: A much bigger clone sits one base away, suggesting this may be a read error. The gene calls are TRBV7-8 and TRBJ2-4; D remains ambiguous. With the DNA end fitting TRBJ2-7 better, the J assignment may be wrong. Germline V gives CDR1 SGHVS, CDR2 FQNEAQ. The CDR3 contains 14 residues. The CDR3 region is CASSPDDMSCEQYF. The CDR3 DNA reads TGTGCCAGCAGCCCAGACGACATGTCCTGCGAGCAGTACTTC.

This clonotype was observed a few times. V and J are TRBV7-2 and TRBJ2-1, with TRBD2 matching 11 bases. CDR3 size: 18 residues. Trimming removed 1 base from V and 4 bases from J; junction bases left unmatched: 9. Germline assignment: CDR1 SGHTA and CDR2 FQGNSA. The CDR3 here is CASSLGLRLAGGYNEQFF. Written as DNA, the CDR3 is TGTGCCAGCAGCTTAGGTTTAAGGCTAGCGGGGGGTTACAATGAGCAGTTCTTC.

The V call is TRBV4-1, the J call TRBJ1-2; no clear D. Deletions cut 0 bases from V and 4 bases from J, with 12 bases between. The germline V gene encodes CDR1 MGHRA and CDR2 YSYEKL. CDR3 length: 15 amino acids. This CDR3 is CASSQEMGGGYGYTF. The CDR3 DNA reads as TGCGCCAGCAGCCAAGAAATGGGAGGCGGCTATGGCTACACCTTC.

This clonotype was found a few times. The chain has TRBV4-1 and TRBJ2-5, with a weak D call TRBD2 (5 bases). Trimming took 2 bases from V and 5 from J, leaving 18 bases between them. The CDR3 is 16 amino acids. Germline CDR1 and CDR2: MGHRA and YSYEKL. The CDR3 reads CASSQRAVGEGETQYF. The CDR3 region has the DNA TGCGCCAGCAGCCAAAGAGCTGTGGGAGAAGGGGAGACCCAGTACTTC.

The V gene is TRBV20-1, the J gene TRBJ2-7; the D call may be TRBD1 or TRBD2 (6 bases each). Germline assignment: CDR1 DFQATT and CDR2 SNEGSKA (reference sequence). V gave up 0 bases and J gave up 1 base, with 13 bases separating them. CDR3 length: 15 residues. The CDR3 DNA sequence: TGCAGTGCTAGAGACCCCGGGGGCAAGTCCTACGAGCAGTACTTC. Protein sequence: CSARDPGGKSYEQYF.

The rearrangement joins TRBV25-1 to TRBJ1-1; 9 bases fit TRBD1. CDR1 and CDR2 (germline): MGHDK, SYGVNS. The V segment lost 0 bases and the J segment 8 bases; nucleotides outside the gene matches: 4. CDR3 length equals 14 residues. DNA for the CDR3: TGTGCCAGCAGTGAATACGGGACAGGGTACGAAGCTTTCTTT. Its protein product is CASSEYGTGYEAFF.

This chain uses TRBV4-1 with TRBJ2-7; D is possibly TRBD2 (6 bases). Germline lookup yields CDR1 MGHRA and CDR2 YSYEKL. The V end was cut by 0 bases, the J end by 2 bases, with 17 bases between. This CDR3 spans 17 amino acids. The DNA of the CDR3 is TGCGCCAGCAGCCAAGATGTGGGAGGACTCCCTCCCTACGAGCAGTACTTC. It codes for CASSQDVGGLPPYEQYF.

The chain combines TRBV29-1 with TRBJ2-3; no clear D. Germline V gene lookup returns CDR1 SQVTM and CDR2 ANQGSEA. Trimming took 4 bases from V and 0 from J, leaving 14 bases between them. The CDR3 runs 15 residues. For the CDR3, the DNA is TGCAGCGTTGCCCTCCTTGGGCACAGCACAGATACGCAGTATTTT. Translated: CSVALLGHSTDTQYF.

CDR3 loop: CASSVDGEALFF. The DNA for the CDR3 is TGTGCCAGCAGCGTAGACGGGGAGGCACTGTTTTTT. The rearrangement links TRBV9 to TRBJ1-4; no clear D. The CDR3 sequence is 12 residues long. Between the trimmed V and J ends, which lost 0 bases and 13 bases, there was a span of 10 bases. The germline V gene has CDR1 SGDLS and CDR2 YYNGEE.

This chain uses TRBV4-3 with TRBJ2-3; 10 nucleotides agree with TRBD2. CDR1 is LGHNA and CDR2 is YSLEER in the germline V gene. The V segment lost 0 bases and the J segment 2 bases; nucleotides outside the gene matches: 2. The CDR3 length is 16 residues. For the CDR3, the DNA is TGCGCCAGCAGCCAAGAGGGGACTAGCGTCACAGATACGCAGTATTTT. Translation gives CASSQEGTSVTDTQYF.

This clonotype was recorded once. The rearrangement uses TRBV18 and TRBJ2-7, with TRBD1 matching over 11 bases. J was trimmed by 0 bases and V by 0 bases; bases with no gene match: 1. CDR1 and CDR2 (germline): KGHSH, LQKENI. The CDR3 sequence is 16 residues long. The CDR3 DNA reads TGTGCCAGCTCACCACCCGGGACAGGGGGCTCCTACGAGCAGTACTTC. It codes for CASSPPGTGGSYEQYF.

The chain links TRBV15 to TRBJ1-4; the D is unclear. The V and J ends lost 7 bases and 0 bases respectively, with 12 bases between them. The germline V gene has CDR1 LNHNV and CDR2 YYDKDF (reference sequence). This CDR3 comprises 15 residues. The CDR3 region has the DNA TGTGCCACCAAGAGTCCTGTTGCAACTAATGAAAAACTGTTTTTT. Translation: CATKSPVATNEKLFF.

This clonotype was observed a few times. This sequence joins TRBV29-1 and TRBJ1-1; D is perhaps TRBD1 (5 bases). The ends were cut back, 5 bases at V and 4 bases at J, with 20 bases in the middle. This CDR3 has 15 residues. The germline CDR1 and CDR2 sequences are SQVTM and ANQGSEA. The CDR3 sequence is CSVTPGFMDGTEAFF. The DNA for the CDR3 is TGCAGCGTTACCCCAGGGTTTATGGATGGCACTGAAGCTTTCTTT.

Only a few counts were recorded for this clonotype. The chain couples TRBV5-1 to TRBJ2-7, with no clear D. Trimming removed 4 bases at V and 1 base at J, with 9 bases between. The germline V gene has CDR1 SGHRS and CDR2 YFSETQ. The CDR3 runs 13 residues. The DNA of the CDR3 is TGCGCCAGCAGCAGCCCACAATCCTACGAGCAGTACTTC. It translates to CASSSPQSYEQYF. The complete variable domain, with remaining parts taken from reference TRBV5-1 and TRBJ2-7, reads KAGVTQTPRYLIKTRGQQVTLSCSPISGHRSVSWYQQTPGQGLQFLFEYFSETQRNKGNFPGRFSGRQFSNSRSEMNVSTLELGDSALYLCASSSPQSYEQYFGPGTRLTVT.

The chain uses TRBV6-6 and TRBJ2-4; TRBD1 matches 7 bases. V shed 8 bases and J 0 bases; nucleotides not matched to a gene: 7. CDR3 size: 15 residues. Looked up from germline, CDR1 is MNHNY and CDR2 is SVGAGI (reference sequence). CDR3 DNA sequence: TGTGCCAGCTTGAGGGGGCCAGCAGCCAAAAACATTCAGTACTTC. It is translated as CASLRGPAAKNIQYF.

This clonotype was seen more than once but under ten times. V gene TRBV12-3 or TRBV12-4 combines with J gene TRBJ1-5; no reliable D call. The CDR3 extends over 16 amino acids. The V gene lost 1 base and the J gene lost 3 bases, with 13 bases spanning the gap. CDR3 bases: TGTGCCAGCAGTTTAGAGTACCCCTCTCCCAATCAGCCCCAGCATTTT. It yields the protein CASSLEYPSPNQPQHF.

V is TRBV27 and J is TRBJ2-7, with D uncertain. The germline V gene encodes CDR1 MNHEY and CDR2 SMNVEV (reference sequence). The CDR3 covers 14 residues. V lost 4 bases, J lost 4 bases, and 14 bases lay in between. Written as DNA, the CDR3 is TGTGCCAGCAGTTGGGCCAGAAGATCTTACGAGCAGTACTTC. Its translation is CASSWARRSYEQYF.

This chain connects TRBV2 to TRBJ2-1, with a weak D call TRBD1 (5 bases). The V gene's germline CDR1 is SNHLY and CDR2 FYNNEI. The CDR3 runs to 13 residues. The V and J ends lost 6 bases and 0 bases respectively, with 6 bases between them. The CDR3 sequence is CASRQVSYNEQFF. The CDR3 nucleotides read TGTGCCAGCAGACAGGTCTCCTACAATGAGCAGTTCTTC.

The chain carries TRBV28 and TRBJ1-1; 9 bases are shared with TRBD1. Germline CDR1 and CDR2: MDHEN and SYDVKM. V lost 7 bases and J lost 6; bases outside the gene matches: 9. The CDR3 is 14 residues long. CDR3 in DNA: TGTGCCAGCAAATTGGGACAGGGTTCTGCTGAAGCTTTCTTT. It encodes CASKLGQGSAEAFF.

The rearrangement joins TRBV6-2 or TRBV6-3 to TRBJ2-2, with D perhaps matching TRBD1 (6 bases). The ends were cut back, 6 bases at V and 4 bases at J, with 12 bases in the middle. In germline, CDR1 is MNHEY, CDR2 SVGEGT. This CDR3 comprises 14 residues. DNA of the CDR3: TGTGCCAGCAGCGACACAGGGATCACCGGGGAGCTGTTTTTT. Protein: CASSDTGITGELFF.

The CDR3 sequence: CASSKAGYEQYF. The CDR3 DNA follows: TGTGCCAGCAGTAAGGCGGGCTACGAGCAGTACTTC. The chain is built from TRBV2 and TRBJ2-7, with TRBD2 as a possible D gene (5 bases). CDR1 is SNHLY, CDR2 FYNNEI, per germline. V was pared by 5 bases and J by 3 bases, with 8 bases between. The length of the CDR3 is 12 residues. The full variable domain, completed using reference TRBV2 and TRBJ2-7, is EPEVTQTPSHQVTQMGQEVILRCVPISNHLYFYWYRQILGQKVEFLVSFYNNEISEKSEIFDDQFSVERPDGSNFTLKIRSTKLEDSAMYFCASSKAGYEQYFGPGTRLTVT.

The gene calls are TRBV20-1 and TRBJ2-1; a possible D gene is TRBD1 (6 bases). The end of the DNA aligns better with TRBJ2-7, so the J call may be wrong. This CDR3 region has 13 residues. Per germline, CDR1 DFQATT and CDR2 SNEGSKA (reference sequence). The CDR3 reads CSARTGSYNEQYF. CDR3 nucleotides: TGCAGTGCTAGGACAGGATCCTACAATGAGCAGTACTTC.

This clonotype was seen ten or more times. This chain joins TRBV29-1 and TRBJ2-5; possible D gene TRBD1, 6 bases. The V and J ends lost 4 bases and 1 base respectively, with 13 bases between them. The CDR3 length is 14 residues. CDR1 is SQVTM and CDR2 is ANQGSEA in the germline V gene. For the CDR3, the DNA is TGCAGCGTTGGTGTGACAGGACTCCAAGAGACCCAGTACTTC. It specifies CSVGVTGLQETQYF.

This clonotype came up a few times. CDR3: CASSPPTRAGGVQETQYF. The CDR3 DNA is TGTGCCAGCAGCCCACCGACTAGAGCGGGGGGTGTTCAAGAGACCCAGTACTTC. V gene TRBV7-2 combines with J gene TRBJ2-5; 9 bases match TRBD2. V was pared by 5 bases and J by 2 bases, with 15 bases of the junction left unmatched. The CDR3 is 18 residues long. Germline V lookup: CDR1 SGHTA, CDR2 FQGNSA.

This chain connects TRBV6-1 to TRBJ1-1; D remains ambiguous. The CDR3 extends over 13 amino acids. In germline, CDR1 is MNHNS, CDR2 SASEGT. V was pared by 1 base and J by 4 bases, with 7 bases between. CDR3 residues: CASSEGVGTEAFF. The CDR3 nucleotides read TGTGCCAGCAGTGAAGGGGTCGGCACTGAAGCTTTCTTT.

This clonotype was found a few times. This chain joins TRBV28 and TRBJ1-1; a possible D gene is TRBD1 (5 bases). Trimming left V 2 bases short and J 10 bases short, with 11 bases between. CDR1 and CDR2 (germline): MDHEN, SYDVKM. The CDR3 is made up of 12 amino acids. The CDR3 sequence: CASSLQGRGAFF. The CDR3 nucleotides are TGTGCCAGCAGTTTACAGGGAAGGGGAGCTTTCTTT.